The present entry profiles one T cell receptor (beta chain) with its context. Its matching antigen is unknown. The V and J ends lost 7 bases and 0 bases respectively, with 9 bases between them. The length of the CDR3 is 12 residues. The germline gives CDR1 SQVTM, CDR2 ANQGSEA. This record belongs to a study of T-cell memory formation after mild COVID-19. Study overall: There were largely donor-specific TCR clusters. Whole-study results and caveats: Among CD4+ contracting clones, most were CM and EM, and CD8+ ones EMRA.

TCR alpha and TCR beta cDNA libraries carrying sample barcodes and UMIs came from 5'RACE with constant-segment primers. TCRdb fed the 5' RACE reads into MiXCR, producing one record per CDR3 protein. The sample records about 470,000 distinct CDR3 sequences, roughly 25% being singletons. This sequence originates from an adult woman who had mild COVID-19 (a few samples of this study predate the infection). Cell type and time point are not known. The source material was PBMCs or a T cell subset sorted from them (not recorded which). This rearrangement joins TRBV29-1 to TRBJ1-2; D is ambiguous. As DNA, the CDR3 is TGCAGCGAGAAACGGGCTAACTATGGCTACACCTTC. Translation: CSEKRANYGYTF.